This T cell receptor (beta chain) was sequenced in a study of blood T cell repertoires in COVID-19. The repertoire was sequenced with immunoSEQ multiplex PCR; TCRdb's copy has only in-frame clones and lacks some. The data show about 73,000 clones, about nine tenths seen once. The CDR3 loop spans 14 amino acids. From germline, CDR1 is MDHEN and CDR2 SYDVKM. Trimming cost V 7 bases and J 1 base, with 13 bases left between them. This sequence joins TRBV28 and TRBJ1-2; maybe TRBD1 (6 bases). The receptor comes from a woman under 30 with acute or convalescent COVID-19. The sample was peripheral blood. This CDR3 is CASTLGGVNYGYTF. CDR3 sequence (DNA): TGTGCCAGCACCTTAGGGGGGGTTAACTATGGCTACACCTTC.